What follows are 22 T cell receptor beta chains derived from one specimen sequenced in a study of blood T cell repertoires in COVID-19. Measured with immunoSEQ multiplex PCR; TCRdb has only the in-frame clones, and not every one. The data hold a few hundred thousand clones, with around 86% observed a single time. What was sequenced was PBMCs or T cells enriched from blood (not recorded which). These TCRs come from a woman aged 40 to 50 with acute COVID-19.

The CDR3 loop reads CASSLKGLAGRYEQYF. In DNA, the CDR3 is TGTGCCAGTAGTCTTAAAGGACTAGCGGGACGTTACGAGCAGTACTTC. The chain couples TRBV19 to TRBJ2-7, with 12 nucleotides matching TRBD2. CDR1 is LNHDA, CDR2 SQIVND, per germline (reference sequence). J was trimmed by 4 bases and V by 5 bases; bases with no gene match: 9. This CDR3 spans 16 amino acids.

The V and J genes are TRBV7-2 and TRBJ1-2, with TRBD1 identical over 7 bases. CDR1 is SGHTA, CDR2 FQGNSA, per germline. V lost 1 base to trimming and J lost 8 bases; unmatched junction nucleotides: 4. The CDR3 spans 13 residues. The CDR3 DNA sequence: TGTGCCAGCAGCTTAGACAGGGGTTCAGGCTACACCTTC. It is translated as CASSLDRGSGYTF. The full variable domain, rest sourced from reference TRBV7-2 and TRBJ1-2, is GAGVSQSPSNKVTEKGKDVELRCDPISGHTALYWYRQSLGQGLEFLIYFQGNSAPDKSGLPSDRFSAERTGGSVSTLTIQRTQQEDSAVYLCASSLDRGSGYTFGSGTRLTVV.

This clone was seen many times. The chain is built from TRBV7-2 and TRBJ2-1; 7 bases are a match to TRBD1. Germline CDR1 is SGHTA and CDR2 is FQGNSA. The CDR3 sequence is 13 residues long. Losses at the gene ends were 5 bases for V and 7 bases for J; bases not matched to a gene: 5. Here the CDR3 reads CASSRGQVNEQFF. Here the CDR3 DNA reads TGTGCCAGCAGCCGAGGACAGGTTAATGAGCAGTTCTTC.

In nucleotides, the CDR3 is TGTGCCAGCAGACCTACAGGGGGCACGTCTAATGAAAAACTGTTTTTT. It yields the protein CASRPTGGTSNEKLFF. The chain combines TRBV2 with TRBJ1-4, with TRBD1 matching 9 bases. This CDR3 has 16 amino acids. In germline, CDR1 is SNHLY, CDR2 FYNNEI. Trimming cost V 6 bases and J 3 bases; bases outside gene matches: 8.

This clone was seen more than once but under ten times. This sequence joins TRBV6-5 and TRBJ2-7; D ambiguous. This CDR3 region has 15 residues. V shed 8 bases and J shed 6 bases, with 23 bases lying between them. Looked up from germline, CDR1 is MNHEY and CDR2 is SVGAGI. The CDR3 here is CASSVTERLLSEQYF. CDR3 bases: TGTGCCAGCTCTGTGACGGAACGGCTACTATCCGAGCAGTACTTC.

The V and J genes are TRBV27 and TRBJ2-3; no definite D call. This CDR3 region has 14 residues. Trimming left V 3 bases short and J 5 bases short, with 12 bases between. Germline V gives CDR1 MNHEY, CDR2 SMNVEV (reference sequence). CDR3 coding DNA: TGTGCCAGCAGTTTCCGGGTGGTTGGAGATACGCAGTATTTT. This encodes CASSFRVVGDTQYF.

Here the CDR3 DNA reads TGTGCCAGCAGCTTTTTTAGCGGGACGGGGGGGTCCTACAATGAGCAGTTCTTC. It encodes CASSFFSGTGGSYNEQFF. The rearrangement joins TRBV11-2 to TRBJ2-1, with 8 bases lining up with TRBD2. This CDR3 comprises 18 residues. V was clipped by 3 bases and J by 1 base; unmatched bases: 11. Germline lookup yields CDR1 SGHAT and CDR2 FQNNGV.

This sequence joins TRBV4-1 and TRBJ2-2; TRBD2 might be the D (5 bases). The CDR3 runs 15 residues. Germline V gene data show CDR1 as MGHRA and CDR2 as YSYEKL. V was cut by 0 bases and J by 7 bases, with 12 bases left in between. CDR3 in DNA: TGCGCCAGCAGCCAAGATCCTAGCCAGCACGGGGAGCTGTTTTTT. It yields the protein CASSQDPSQHGELFF.

The CDR3 DNA reads as TGTGCCAGTAGTCACGGACTGATCAATGAGCAGTTCTTC. This codes for CASSHGLINEQFF. The chain combines TRBV19 with TRBJ2-1, with D possibly TRBD2 on 5 matching bases. Deletions cut 5 bases from V and 6 bases from J, with 11 bases between. CDR1 and CDR2 (germline): LNHDA, SQIVND (reference sequence). This CDR3 comprises 13 residues.

The rearrangement links TRBV4-1 to TRBJ1-1; unclear D gene. V lost 0 bases and J 8 bases, leaving 13 bases between the germline ends. Per germline, CDR1 MGHRA and CDR2 YSYEKL. CDR3 length: 14 residues. CDR3 amino acids: CASSQDPTLPEAFF. The CDR3 nucleotides read TGCGCCAGCAGCCAAGATCCAACCCTACCGGAAGCTTTCTTT.

V gene TRBV2 combines with J gene TRBJ2-1; 11 bases are a match to TRBD2. Trimming at V came to 6 bases and at J to 6 bases, leaving 4 bases not matched to a gene. Per germline, CDR1 SNHLY and CDR2 FYNNEI. The CDR3 is made up of 14 amino acids. In nucleotides, the CDR3 is TGTGCCAGCAGGCTAGCGGGAGGTGGCAATGAGCAGTTCTTC. Its protein product is CASRLAGGGNEQFF.

The rearrangement joins TRBV19 to TRBJ2-6; D not certain. Germline CDR1 is LNHDA and CDR2 is SQIVND (reference sequence). Between the trimmed V and J ends, which lost 10 bases and 5 bases, there was a span of 9 bases. The CDR3 covers 12 residues. In DNA, the CDR3 is TGTGCCACCTCCTTCCGGGCCAACGTCCTGACTTTC. It codes for CATSFRANVLTF.

The CDR3 is CAIAGGWVSTDTQYF. In DNA form, the CDR3 reads TGTGCCATCGCGGGAGGCTGGGTTAGCACAGATACGCAGTATTTT. The chain carries TRBV28 and TRBJ2-3, with 8 bases lining up with TRBD2. V was clipped by 10 bases and J by 0 bases; unmatched bases: 9. The CDR3 is made up of 15 amino acids. Germline CDR1 and CDR2: MDHEN and SYDVKM.

The V call is TRBV27, the J call TRBJ1-3, with 8 nucleotides matching TRBD1. CDR3 length: 14 amino acids. Per germline, CDR1 MNHEY and CDR2 SMNVEV (reference sequence). V lost 7 bases, J lost 2 bases, and 4 bases stayed unmatched. The CDR3 DNA reads as TGTGCCAGCAAACGACAGGGGACTGGAAACACCATATATTTT. This gives the protein CASKRQGTGNTIYF.

V usage is TRBV19 and J usage is TRBJ2-1, with 9 positions matching TRBD2. Germline V lookup: CDR1 LNHDA, CDR2 SQIVND (reference sequence). CDR3 length equals 13 residues. Trimming took 3 bases from V and 7 from J; bases not matched to a gene: 1. CDR3 DNA sequence: TGTGCCAGTAGTATGAGCGGGGGGAATGAGCAGTTCTTC. Translating gives CASSMSGGNEQFF.

The CDR3 sequence is CASGRDRASNQPQHF. CDR3 DNA: TGTGCCAGCGGTAGGGACAGGGCGAGCAATCAGCCCCAGCATTTT. The V and J genes are TRBV6-5 and TRBJ1-5, with 9 bases identical to TRBD1. Germline V gene data show CDR1 as MNHEY and CDR2 as SVGAGI. V was clipped by 8 bases and J by 1 base; unmatched bases: 6. This CDR3 comprises 15 residues.

This chain joins TRBV6-2 or TRBV6-3 and TRBJ2-1; TRBD2 matches 10 bases. The CDR3 loop spans 16 amino acids. Per the germline V gene, CDR1 is MNHEY and CDR2 is SVGEGT. V shed 2 bases and J 8 bases; nucleotides not matched to a gene: 9. The CDR3 sequence is CASSYTSGTRLHEQFF. The CDR3 DNA is TGTGCCAGCAGTTACACTAGCGGGACGCGCCTTCATGAGCAGTTCTTC.

As DNA, the CDR3 is TGTGCCAGCAGCAACTACTACTTACGTGGCGGGAGTGGGGATGAGCAGTTCTTC. Its translation: CASSNYYLRGGSGDEQFF. The chain employs TRBV28 and TRBJ2-1; 7 bases align to TRBD2. The junction had 22 bases not matched to a gene; V was cut back by 6 bases and J by 8 bases. This CDR3 is 18 amino acids long. Germline lookup yields CDR1 MDHEN and CDR2 SYDVKM.

The rearrangement uses TRBV28 and TRBJ1-1; no clear D gene. The germline CDR1 and CDR2 sequences are MDHEN and SYDVKM. V gave up 2 bases and J gave up 4 bases, with 8 bases separating them. The CDR3 loop spans 13 amino acids. The CDR3 loop is CASSLAGSTEAFF. CDR3 DNA sequence: TGTGCCAGCAGTTTAGCGGGGAGCACTGAAGCTTTCTTT.

The chain uses TRBV28 and TRBJ1-1, with a weak D call TRBD1 (5 bases). The CDR3 covers 14 residues. Trimming cost V 6 bases and J 6 bases, with 17 bases left between them. The V gene's germline CDR1 is MDHEN and CDR2 SYDVKM. The CDR3, as DNA: TGTGCCAGCAGCCTTGGACAAAAAATCTCTGAAGCTTTCTTT. Its translation: CASSLGQKISEAFF.

This sequence joins TRBV10-2 and TRBJ2-1; 8 nucleotides match TRBD2. This CDR3 is built from 15 residues. Germline V gene lookup returns CDR1 WSHSY and CDR2 SAAADI. V dropped 0 bases and J dropped 6; count of bases not matched to a gene: 4. For the CDR3, the DNA is TGCGCCAGCAGTGAGTCGAGCGGGAGCAGCAATGAGCAGTTCTTC. Protein sequence: CASSESSGSSNEQFF.

The V and J genes are TRBV7-3 and TRBJ2-3; no clear D gene. V was clipped by 5 bases and J by 6 bases, with 18 bases between them. Germline-derived CDR1 and CDR2 are SGHTA and FQGTGA. The CDR3 extends over 15 amino acids. The CDR3 region is CASSPIPGVFDTQYF. The DNA for the CDR3 is TGTGCCAGCAGCCCCATCCCCGGAGTTTTCGATACGCAGTATTTT.